The clone carrying this TCR beta chain was seen a single time. These data belong to a study of CD8 T cells in Susac syndrome. This CDR3 region has 14 residues. The V end lost 3 bases, the J end lost 3 bases, and 9 bases lay between the germline ends. CDR1 SNHLY and CDR2 FYNNEI come from the germline V gene. After extraction with the RNeasy kit, about 0.5 to 1 ug of the RNA was reverse transcribed using random hexamers. MiXCR was run by TCRdb on the immunoSEQ multiplex PCR reads, yielding one entry per CDR3 protein. This sample has more than 120,000 distinct CDR3 sequences, with approximately 94% found just once.

The genes are TRBV2 and TRBJ1-5; D call uncertain. The sequence derives from a human donor in good health. The specimen sequenced was CD4+ T cells from PBMCs. The CDR3 loop reads CASSDAFANQPQHF. For the CDR3, the DNA is TGTGCCAGCAGTGATGCATTCGCCAATCAGCCCCAGCATTTT.